This TCR beta chain was obtained from a study of metastatic and nonmetastatic thyroid tumors. The overall study: Repertoires from blood and tumor or nodule tissue of malignant and benign thyroid patients were compared. The study's findings and limits: Significantly greater TCR beta diversity was reportedly found in malignant thyroid tumors than in benign nodules (in blood and tumor).

This clone was recorded once. Antigen unknown. The CDR3 has 14 residues. Trimming removed 0 bases from V and 4 bases from J, with 7 bases in between. Germline-derived CDR1 and CDR2 are SGHVS and FNYEAQ. Every patient underwent thyroid surgery untreated. How the authors handled the data: The distant-metastasis classifier for papillary thyroid cancer was built from CDR3 differences across clinicopathological groups. TCRdb re-processed the PCR reads through MiXCR. V and J calls and clone size were set by TCRdb, not the authors. The sample contains tens of thousands of clones, approximately 15% of which appear only once.

The sequencing sample was made of tumor tissue. The rearrangement links TRBV7-6 to TRBJ2-1, with D uncertain. The TCR comes from a female donor with papillary thyroid cancer or a benign thyroid nodule (not recorded which). Some clones in this sample may be carry-over from other donors' samples. CDR3 DNA: TGTGCCAGCAGCTTAGCAGAAGAGTACAATGAGCAGTTCTTC. Protein sequence: CASSLAEEYNEQFF.